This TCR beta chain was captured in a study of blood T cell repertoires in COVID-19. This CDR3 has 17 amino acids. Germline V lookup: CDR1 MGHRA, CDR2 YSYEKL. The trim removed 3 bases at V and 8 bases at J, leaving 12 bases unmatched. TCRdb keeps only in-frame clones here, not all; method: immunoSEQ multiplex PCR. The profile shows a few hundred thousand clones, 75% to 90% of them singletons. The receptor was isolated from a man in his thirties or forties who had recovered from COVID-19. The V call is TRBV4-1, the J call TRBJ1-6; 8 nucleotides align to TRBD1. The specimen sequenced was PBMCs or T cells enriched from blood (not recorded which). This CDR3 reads CASSQGNPGQAHSPLHF. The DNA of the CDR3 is TGCGCCAGCAGCCAGGGCAACCCGGGACAGGCTCATTCACCCCTCCACTTT.